This TCR beta chain was identified in a study of cytomegalovirus exposure and HLA in healthy donors. Across the study: In an early release, HLA-typed donors contributed approximately 80 million unique TCR sequences.

60 Vbeta and 13 Jbeta primers were used in PCR. Assay: immunoSEQ multiplex PCR; the TCRdb copy retains only in-frame clones and omits some. This sample's table reports under 200,000 clones. Points from the study as a whole: Exclusion as indistinguishable affected some V segments, including TRBV6-2 and TRBV6-3. Being productive about 87% or about 30% of the time was typical of most TCR beta V segments in an earlier analysis. It emerged from a later analysis that several of the most significant clusters appeared to be linked to common viral pathogens.

Of note for this clone: The antigen remains undetermined.

The germline V gene encodes CDR1 LNHDA and CDR2 SQIVND (reference sequence). The CDR3 contains 15 residues. V was shortened by 5 bases and J by 3 bases, with 13 bases between the two germline ends. The sequence came from a man aged 30 to 45 in good health and CMV-seronegative. The chain carries TRBV19 and TRBJ2-2; TRBD1 might be the D (5 bases). Sequenced input: PBMCs. Here the CDR3 reads CASSLSLRDTGELFF. In DNA form, the CDR3 reads TGTGCCAGTAGTTTGTCCCTCAGGGACACCGGGGAGCTGTTTTTT.